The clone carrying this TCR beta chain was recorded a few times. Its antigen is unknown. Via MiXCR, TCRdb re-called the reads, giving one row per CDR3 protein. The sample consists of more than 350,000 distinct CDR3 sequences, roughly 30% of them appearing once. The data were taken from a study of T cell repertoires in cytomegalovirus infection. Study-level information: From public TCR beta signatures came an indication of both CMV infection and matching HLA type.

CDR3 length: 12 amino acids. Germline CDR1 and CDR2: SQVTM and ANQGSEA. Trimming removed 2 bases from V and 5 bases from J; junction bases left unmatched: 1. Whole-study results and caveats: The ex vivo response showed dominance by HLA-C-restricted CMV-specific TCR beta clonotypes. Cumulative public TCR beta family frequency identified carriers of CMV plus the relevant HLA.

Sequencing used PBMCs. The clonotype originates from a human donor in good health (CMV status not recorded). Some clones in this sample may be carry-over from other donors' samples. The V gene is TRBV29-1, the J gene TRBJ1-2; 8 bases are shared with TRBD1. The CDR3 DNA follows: TGCAGCGTTGAACGGACAGGGTATGGCTACACCTTC. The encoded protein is CSVERTGYGYTF.